Listed here are 14 T cell receptor beta chains from one sample, sequenced in a study of tumor-infiltrating lymphocytes in oesophageal squamous cell carcinoma. TCRdb independently ran MiXCR on the PCR reads; one entry per CDR3 protein. The sample has about 7,200 distinct CDR3 sequences; around a sixth are singletons. Material for sequencing was blood. The receptors shown here come from a male donor with esophageal squamous cell carcinoma.

This clonotype showed up many times. The chain couples TRBV6-1 to TRBJ1-2; D may be TRBD1 (6 bases). CDR3 length equals 15 residues. Between the trimmed V and J ends, which lost 4 bases and 3 bases, there was a span of 15 bases. Germline CDR1 reads MNHNS; CDR2 reads SASEGT. The CDR3 spells CASSGSQGLDYGYTF. In DNA form, the CDR3 reads TGTGCCAGCAGTGGATCCCAGGGGCTTGACTATGGCTACACCTTC.

Relative to its sample, this clonotype is medium-sized (0.01 to 0.1%). The V and J genes are TRBV12-3 or TRBV12-4 and TRBJ2-3; D is perhaps TRBD1 or TRBD2 (5 bases each). The CDR3 has 16 residues. V dropped 3 bases and J dropped 4 bases, with 17 bases sitting between them. CDR3 nucleotide sequence: TGTGCCAGCAGTTTTGGCAGCCCTCTGGGGGCAGATACGCAGTATTTT. Amino acids: CASSFGSPLGADTQYF.

This clonotype was found many times. This chain links TRBV5-1 with TRBJ2-7, with D tentatively TRBD2 (7 bases). This CDR3 spans 17 amino acids. Per germline, CDR1 SGHRS and CDR2 YFSETQ. V lost 2 bases and J 1 base, leaving 19 bases between the germline ends. Written as DNA, the CDR3 is TGCGCCAGCAGCTTCGCCCTTGGGGGGGCTATGTCCTACGAGCAGTACTTC. Translated: CASSFALGGAMSYEQYF.

This clonotype is termed medium-sized. The junction and the germline gene differ at one end; a read error may be behind it. The chain recombines TRBV7-9 with TRBJ2-7, with D tentatively TRBD1 or TRBD2 (6 bases each). The germline CDR1 and CDR2 sequences are SEHNR and FQNEAQ (reference sequence). The CDR3 totals 16 residues. The CDR3 bases are TGTGCCAGCAGCTTAGCGGGGGGCTTGACGAATTCACCCCTCCACTTC. Translated: CASSLAGGLTNSPLHF. The whole variable domain, remainder taken from reference TRBV7-9 and TRBJ2-7, is DTGVSQNPRHKITKRGQNVTFRCDPISEHNRLYWYRQTLGQGPEFLTYFQNEAQLEKSRLLSDRFSAERPKGSFSTLEIQRTEQGDSAMYLCASSLAGGLTNSPLHFGPGTRLTVT.

This clonotype appeared many times. The rearrangement links TRBV5-1 to TRBJ2-5; D gene unclear. The length of the CDR3 is 14 residues. The V end was cut by 0 bases, the J end by 5 bases, with 11 bases between. CDR1 is SGHRS, CDR2 YFSETQ, per germline. As DNA, the CDR3 is TGCGCCAGCAGCTTGGATCCGGGTTCTGAGACCCAGTACTTC. The encoded protein is CASSLDPGSETQYF.

The rearrangement uses TRBV5-1 and TRBJ1-5; 7 positions agree with TRBD1. Germline-derived CDR1 and CDR2 are SGHRS and YFSETQ. Trimming cost V 0 bases and J 4 bases; bases outside gene matches: 4. This CDR3 has 15 residues. In DNA, the CDR3 is TGCGCCAGCAGCTTGGACCAGGGGGAAAATCAGCCCCAGCATTTT. It translates to CASSLDQGENQPQHF.

With regard to this clonotype: With a much larger clone just one base away, this may be a read error. The J gene is TRBJ2-3, the V gene TRBV25-1, with a weak D call TRBD2 (5 bases). V dropped 3 bases and J dropped 14 bases, with 21 bases sitting between them. The CDR3 length is 14 residues. Germline loops: CDR1 MGHDK, CDR2 SYGVNS. This CDR3 reads CASSDVANTGELYF. CDR3 bases: TGTGCCAGCAGTGATGTCGCGAACACCGGGGAGCTGTATTTT.

A few counts support this clonotype. Because the CDR3 is missing its conserved closing phenylalanine or tryptophan, this is likely a read error. The limits of the CDR3 on the DNA are not certain, so only TCRdb's listed CDR3 is given. The genes are TRBV12-3 or TRBV12-4 and TRBJ2-7. The CDR3 numbers 9 amino acids, ends counted. CDR3 amino acids: CASSLVRSR.

The sample holds a few counts of this clonotype. The V gene is TRBV5-8, the J gene TRBJ1-6; D may be TRBD1 (5 bases). Germline CDR1 is SGHTS and CDR2 is YDEGEE. Trimming shortened V by 8 bases and J by 9 bases, and 39 bases separated the two germline ends. The CDR3 spans 21 residues. This chain's CDR3 is CARSPTIGDSEGKPRGSPLHF. Written as DNA, the CDR3 is TGTGCCAGAAGCCCGACCATTGGTGACAGTGAAGGCAAACCAAGGGGTTCACCCCTCCACTTT.

The table lists this clonotype with a few counts. The chain employs TRBV27 and TRBJ1-4, with D perhaps matching TRBD1 (6 bases). Trimming stripped 5 bases from V and 0 bases from J, with 13 bases between. Per germline, CDR1 MNHEY and CDR2 SMNVEV (reference sequence). The CDR3 extends over 16 amino acids. In DNA form, the CDR3 reads TGTGCCAGCAGTAAAGGGCAGGGGCCAACTAATGAAAAACTGTTTTTT. It codes for CASSKGQGPTNEKLFF.

This clonotype is large (0.1 to 1%) in the sample. V gene TRBV7-2 combines with J gene TRBJ2-1; maybe TRBD2 (6 bases). This CDR3 is 16 amino acids long. Germline lookup yields CDR1 SGHTA and CDR2 FQGNSA. Trimming pared 4 bases from V and 4 bases from J, leaving 17 bases between. CDR3 coding DNA: TGTGCCAGCAGCTGGAGATCGGGGAGCGGGTACAATGAGCAGTTCTTC. Residues: CASSWRSGSGYNEQFF.

This clonotype was observed many times. This chain uses TRBV5-6 with TRBJ2-4; 9 positions match TRBD1. CDR3 length equals 14 residues. The germline V gene has CDR1 SGHDT and CDR2 YYEEEE. Unmatched junction bases numbered 9, after V lost 5 bases and J lost 9 bases. CDR3 loop: CASRPTGGGGIQYF. The CDR3 bases are TGTGCCAGCAGACCGACAGGGGGAGGGGGCATTCAGTACTTC.

In the case of this clonotype: The CDR3 end shows no conserved phenylalanine or tryptophan, and so a read error is likely. The DNA is left out, because the CDR3 cannot be placed on it with certainty; the CDR3 is given as TCRdb lists it. The chain employs TRBV7-2 and TRBJ2-3; the D call in the table, TRBD2, was not verified against the DNA. The CDR3 totals 17 residues, both ends included. Germline V CDR1 and CDR2: SGHTA, FQGNSA. The chain's CDR3 is CASSLGRPPVHPSTLGT.

The rearrangement joins TRBV5-8 to TRBJ1-2; possibly TRBD1 for D (6 bases). The V and J ends lost 2 bases and 7 bases respectively, with 15 bases between them. The CDR3 has 14 residues. CDR1 is SGHTS and CDR2 is YDEGEE in the germline V gene. The CDR3 nucleotides read TGTGCCAGCAGCTTTCAGGGGCGAGGAGGTGGCTACACCTTC. Protein sequence: CASSFQGRGGGYTF.